The 3 T cell receptor beta chains below were found in one sample sequenced in a study of blood T cells in healthy people across ages. The second PCR ran roughly 7 to 11 cycles with a sample-barcoded 5' primer and J-beta primers. TCRdb reprocessed the 5' RACE reads with MiXCR, giving one entry per CDR3 protein. There are 650,000 to 1,000,000 distinct CDR3 sequences in the sample; around 36% occur only once, and over 10% lies in the top ten. Sequenced: blood. The receptor source for this set is a man aged 18 to 30 in good health.

The gene calls are TRBV3-1 and TRBJ1-5; D might be TRBD1 (5 bases). Germline V gives CDR1 LGHDT, CDR2 YNNKEL (reference sequence). The CDR3 loop spans 15 amino acids. Trimming removed 6 bases from V and 3 bases from J, with 15 bases in between. CDR3 bases: TGTGCCAGCAGACCTTCGGGACTCCCCAATCAGCCCCAGCATTTT. Amino acid sequence: CASRPSGLPNQPQHF.

This chain joins TRBV27 and TRBJ1-1, with a weak D call TRBD1 (5 bases). The length of the CDR3 is 15 residues. V lost 1 base to trimming and J lost 1 base, with 10 bases between them. Germline V gene sequence: CDR1 MNHEY, CDR2 SMNVEV (reference sequence). CDR3 protein: CASSLWGRENTEAFF. In nucleotides, the CDR3 is TGTGCCAGCAGTTTATGGGGACGGGAGAACACTGAAGCTTTCTTT.

V and J are TRBV6-6 and TRBJ1-6; D possibly corresponds to TRBD1 (5 bases). CDR3 size: 15 residues. Deletions cut 3 bases from V and 8 bases from J, with 14 bases between. The germline V gene encodes CDR1 MNHNY and CDR2 SVGAGI (reference sequence). Here the CDR3 reads CASSYRERGDSPLHF. The CDR3 DNA sequence: TGTGCCAGCAGTTATCGGGAGCGAGGGGATTCACCCCTCCACTTT.